This entry lists 32 T cell receptor beta chains sequenced from one sample in a study of blood T cell repertoires in COVID-19. The data were produced by immunoSEQ multiplex PCR, yet TCRdb's version contains in-frame clones alone and is incomplete. Counted here are over 100,000 clones, 75% to 95% occurring once; the ten biggest clones make up roughly 4.5%. What was sequenced was peripheral blood. These receptor sequences come from a man aged 18 to 29 with acute or convalescent COVID-19.

The V call is TRBV5-1, the J call TRBJ2-3, with 8 bases fitting TRBD1. This CDR3 contains 14 residues. Germline CDR1 is SGHRS and CDR2 is YFSETQ. V trimming: 6 bases; J trimming: 4 bases; junction bases outside the gene matches: 7. CDR3 region: CASTSGQGADTQYF. The CDR3, as DNA: TGCGCCAGCACTTCTGGACAGGGTGCAGATACGCAGTATTTT.

V gene TRBV20-1 combines with J gene TRBJ2-1; D remains unclear. Germline values: CDR1 DFQATT, CDR2 SNEGSKA (reference sequence). The CDR3 length is 11 residues. Trimming cost V 6 bases and J 8 bases, with 11 bases left between them. CDR3 nucleotide sequence: TGCAGTGCCCTAGGCACCGATGAGCAGTTCTTC. Amino acid sequence: CSALGTDEQFF.

The rearrangement links TRBV3-1 (or the pseudogene TRBV3-2) to TRBJ2-3, with 15 positions matching TRBD2. J gave up 1 base and V 0 bases, and 11 bases lay outside the gene matches. This CDR3 has 21 amino acids. Germline assignment: CDR1 LGHDT and CDR2 YNNKEL (reference sequence). In nucleotides, the CDR3 is TGTGCCAGCAGCCAAGATCGCGGGACTAGCGGGGGGTGGTCTGGCACAGATACGCAGTATTTT. It is translated as CASSQDRGTSGGWSGTDTQYF.

V gene TRBV7-9 combines with J gene TRBJ2-1; 9 nucleotides agree with TRBD2. The CDR3 covers 19 residues. Per germline, CDR1 SEHNR and CDR2 FQNEAQ (reference sequence). Trimming removed 6 bases from V and 0 bases from J; junction bases left unmatched: 15. CDR3: CASSPFGSGGSSSYNEQFF. CDR3 coding DNA: TGTGCCAGCAGTCCCTTCGGTAGCGGGGGCTCTAGCTCCTACAATGAGCAGTTCTTC.

This rearrangement joins TRBV2 to TRBJ1-2, with a weak D call TRBD1 (5 bases). The V gene lost 4 bases and the J gene lost 7 bases, with 16 bases spanning the gap. Germline V gene sequence: CDR1 SNHLY, CDR2 FYNNEI. The CDR3 extends over 14 amino acids. This chain's CDR3 is CASSGQVGRGGYTF. DNA for the CDR3: TGTGCCAGCAGTGGGCAGGTGGGGCGTGGTGGCTACACCTTC.

V and J are TRBV14 and TRBJ2-6; D remains unclear. CDR1 is SGHDN and CDR2 is FVKESK in the germline V gene. The V and J ends lost 3 bases and 0 bases respectively, with 12 bases between them. The CDR3 has 17 amino acids. CDR3 coding DNA: TGTGCCAGCAGCCATGAGTCTTATTCCTCTGGGGCCAACGTCCTGACTTTC. This gives the protein CASSHESYSSGANVLTF. Full variable domain (remainder filled in from reference TRBV14 and TRBJ2-6): EAGVTQFPSHSVIEKGQTVTLRCDPISGHDNLYWYRRVMGKEIKFLLHFVKESKQDESGMPNNRFLAERTGGTYSTLKVQPAELEDSGVYFCASSHESYSSGANVLTFGAGSRLTVL.

V and J are TRBV25-1 and TRBJ2-3; D remains ambiguous. Trimming stripped 8 bases from V and 4 bases from J, with 13 bases between. Germline CDR1 is MGHDK and CDR2 is SYGVNS. The CDR3 is 13 amino acids. The CDR3 DNA is TGTGCCAGCGGAAGGAGAGAGCCAGATACGCAGTATTTT. It yields the protein CASGRREPDTQYF. Variable domain in full (rest from reference TRBV25-1 and TRBJ2-3): EADIYQTPRYLVIGTGKKITLECSQTMGHDKMYWYQQDPGMELHLIHYSYGVNSTEKGDLSSESTVSRIRTEHFPLTLESARPSHTSQYLCASGRREPDTQYFGPGTRLTVL.

The V gene is TRBV5-1, the J gene TRBJ1-1; 8 bases fit TRBD1. Germline values: CDR1 SGHRS, CDR2 YFSETQ. J was trimmed by 0 bases and V by 0 bases; bases with no gene match: 1. The CDR3 has 15 amino acids. Here the CDR3 DNA reads TGCGCCAGCAGCTTGGGACAGGGGATGAACACTGAAGCTTTCTTT. The encoded protein is CASSLGQGMNTEAFF.

The gene calls are TRBV10-2 and TRBJ1-5; D ambiguous. The CDR3 length is 14 residues. V was pared by 6 bases and J by 0 bases, with 9 bases between. CDR1 WSHSY and CDR2 SAAADI come from the germline V gene. The CDR3 coding sequence is TGCGCCAGCAGCCCGGGGTTTAGCAATCAGCCCCAGCATTTT. It translates to CASSPGFSNQPQHF.

The chain employs TRBV5-1 and TRBJ1-4; a possible D gene is TRBD1 (5 bases). The CDR3 runs to 14 residues. Germline CDR1 is SGHRS and CDR2 is YFSETQ. The V end was cut by 3 bases, the J end by 5 bases, with 11 bases between. Written as DNA, the CDR3 is TGCGCCAGCAGCTATGGGACTGGAAATGAAAAACTGTTTTTT. Its translation: CASSYGTGNEKLFF.

The rearrangement uses TRBV3-1 (or the pseudogene TRBV3-2) and TRBJ1-2; TRBD1 matches at 9 bases. CDR3 length: 17 residues. Looked up from germline, CDR1 is LGHDT and CDR2 is YNNKEL (reference sequence). V was clipped by 1 base and J by 5 bases; unmatched bases: 11. CDR3 coding DNA: TGTGCCAGCAGCCAAGCCAACAGGGGGCTTAAGGGATATGGCTACACCTTC. Translated, it gives CASSQANRGLKGYGYTF.

The rearrangement links TRBV29-1 to TRBJ1-1; a possible D gene is TRBD1 (5 bases). V was shortened by 3 bases and J by 0 bases, with 11 bases between the two germline ends. Germline values: CDR1 SQVTM, CDR2 ANQGSEA. The CDR3 extends over 14 amino acids. The CDR3 DNA follows: TGCAGCGTTGATTCGGACATTTTGAACACTGAAGCTTTCTTT. This translates into CSVDSDILNTEAFF.

The chain combines TRBV7-2 with TRBJ1-4; TRBD1 agrees at 7 bases. The CDR3 loop spans 16 amino acids. The J segment lost 0 bases and the V segment lost 5 bases, leaving 6 bases of the junction unmatched. Germline CDR1 and CDR2: SGHTA and FQGNSA. This CDR3 reads CASSHWDSATNEKLFF. CDR3 in DNA: TGTGCCAGCAGCCACTGGGACAGTGCAACTAATGAAAAACTGTTTTTT.

This clone was found once. The CDR3 sequence is CASSSNRGFSGNYGYTF. In nucleotides, the CDR3 is TGTGCCAGCAGCTCGAACAGGGGTTTTTCGGGGAACTATGGCTACACCTTC. The V and J genes are TRBV5-6 and TRBJ1-2; TRBD1 agrees at 7 bases. The germline V gene has CDR1 SGHDT and CDR2 YYEEEE. J lost 2 bases, V lost 3 bases, and 13 bases had no gene match. There are 17 residues in the CDR3.

V and J are TRBV6-6 and TRBJ1-6; TRBD1 is a possible D gene (6 bases). Trimming took off 5 bases at V and 3 bases at J, with 14 bases between the two ends. This CDR3 spans 16 amino acids. Germline assignment: CDR1 MNHNY and CDR2 SVGAGI (reference sequence). CDR3 nucleotide sequence: TGTGCCAGCAGTCCTAAGATAGGGGGCTATAATTCACCCCTCCACTTT. This codes for CASSPKIGGYNSPLHF.

The chain combines TRBV7-9 with TRBJ1-2; D may be TRBD1 (6 bases). The CDR3 contains 13 residues. Deletions cut 3 bases from V and 3 bases from J, with 8 bases between. The germline V gene has CDR1 SEHNR and CDR2 FQNEAQ (reference sequence). The chain's CDR3 is CASSLDSHYGYTF. The CDR3, as DNA: TGTGCCAGCAGCTTGGACAGCCACTATGGCTACACCTTC.

V gene TRBV30 combines with J gene TRBJ1-3; D is possibly TRBD1 (5 bases). The V end was cut by 2 bases, the J end by 4 bases, with 12 bases between. Germline V CDR1 and CDR2: GTSNPN, SVGIG (reference sequence). The CDR3 spans 14 residues. The CDR3 loop reads CAWSPGIAGNTIYF. The CDR3 DNA reads TGTGCCTGGAGTCCAGGGATTGCCGGAAACACCATATATTTT. The complete variable domain, with remaining parts taken from reference TRBV30 and TRBJ1-3, reads SQTIHQWPATLVQPVGSPLSLECTVEGTSNPNLYWYRQAAGRGLQLLFYSVGIGQISSEVPQNLSASRPQDRQFILSSKKLLLSDSGFYLCAWSPGIAGNTIYFGEGSWLTVV.

This chain links TRBV5-3 with TRBJ2-3, with D hard to call. TRBV5-3 is known as an ORF, though its function is uncertain. The CDR3 contains 17 residues. Trimming removed 3 bases from V and 7 bases from J, with 24 bases in between. CDR3 sequence reads: CARSSRDSLAKYNTQYF. The CDR3, as DNA: TGTGCCAGAAGCTCCAGAGATAGCCTTGCAAAATATAATACGCAGTATTTT.

This chain joins TRBV10-3 and TRBJ1-5, with 12 bases fitting TRBD1. Germline CDR1 reads ENHRY; CDR2 reads SYGVKD. The V and J ends lost 6 bases and 2 bases, in that order; junction bases with no gene match: 5. The CDR3 contains 16 residues. As DNA, the CDR3 is TGTGCCATCAGCCCCGGGACAGGGGGCGGCAATCAGCCCCAGCATTTT. It translates to CAISPGTGGGNQPQHF.

CDR3 loop: CASSLDHRGSYQSPLHF. DNA for the CDR3: TGTGCCAGCAGCTTAGATCATCGAGGGAGTTATCAATCACCCCTCCACTTT. The J gene is TRBJ1-6, the V gene TRBV11-2; no definite D call. The V and J ends lost 0 bases and 10 bases respectively, with 19 bases between them. From germline, CDR1 is SGHAT and CDR2 FQNNGV. The CDR3 extends over 17 amino acids.

This clone was counted once. CDR3 sequence reads: CASSSRTGGNPKLFF. CDR3 sequence (DNA): TGTGCCAGCAGTTCACGGACAGGGGGGAACCCTAAACTGTTTTTT. V gene TRBV6-5 combines with J gene TRBJ1-4; 10 nucleotides line up with TRBD1. Germline trimming cut 4 bases from V and 11 bases from J; bases unmatched to any gene: 10. This CDR3 comprises 15 residues. The germline CDR1 and CDR2 sequences are MNHEY and SVGAGI.

The V gene is TRBV27, the J gene TRBJ1-5; possibly TRBD1 for D (5 bases). The CDR3 is 18 amino acids. Germline V gene data show CDR1 as MNHEY and CDR2 as SMNVEV (reference sequence). V gave up 0 bases and J gave up 0 bases, with 15 bases separating them. CDR3 DNA: TGTGCCAGCAGTTTATCGTCGGGGGGGGTATATAGCAATCAGCCCCAGCATTTT. Translation gives CASSLSSGGVYSNQPQHF.

The chain is built from TRBV2 and TRBJ2-1, with D possibly TRBD2 on 6 matching bases. Trimming took off 0 bases at V and 6 bases at J, with 18 bases between the two ends. The CDR3 is 17 residues long. Germline CDR1 is SNHLY and CDR2 is FYNNEI. The CDR3 sequence: CASSEAFMVGTFNEQFF. CDR3 bases: TGTGCCAGCAGTGAAGCGTTTATGGTAGGGACTTTCAATGAGCAGTTCTTC.

The chain couples TRBV4-1 to TRBJ2-1; TRBD2 matches at 10 bases. CDR1 and CDR2 (germline): MGHRA, YSYEKL. After removal of 0 bases from V and 10 bases from J, the junction contained 9 bases not matched to a gene. This CDR3 has 16 residues. The CDR3 loop reads CASSQERSGGASEQFF. CDR3 DNA: TGCGCCAGCAGCCAAGAGCGAAGCGGGGGGGCCAGCGAGCAGTTCTTC.

The CDR3 DNA follows: TGTGCCAGCAGTTCGGGGTATAGGGGGTGGTATTACGAGCAGTACTTC. Translated: CASSSGYRGWYYEQYF. This chain links TRBV27 with TRBJ2-7; weak D call: TRBD1 (6 bases). This CDR3 comprises 16 residues. Trimming left V 4 bases short and J 4 bases short, with 20 bases between. In germline, CDR1 is MNHEY, CDR2 SMNVEV (reference sequence).

V gene TRBV5-6 combines with J gene TRBJ1-2; perhaps TRBD1 as D (6 bases). The CDR3 runs 14 residues. CDR1 is SGHDT and CDR2 is YYEEEE in the germline V gene. V lost 1 base, J lost 7 bases, and 14 bases lay in between. CDR3 amino acids: CASSLPGTNRGYTF. The CDR3 region has the DNA TGTGCCAGCAGCTTGCCGGGGACAAATCGTGGCTACACCTTC. The entire variable domain, with the rest obtained from reference TRBV5-6 and TRBJ1-2, is as follows: DAGVTQSPTHLIKTRGQQVTLRCSPKSGHDTVSWYQQALGQGPQFIFQYYEEEERQRGNFPDRFSGHQFPNYSSELNVNALLLGDSALYLCASSLPGTNRGYTFGSGTRLTVV.

The chain has TRBV19 and TRBJ1-2; 7 bases line up with TRBD1. The CDR3 runs 15 residues. Germline V gene lookup returns CDR1 LNHDA and CDR2 SQIVND (reference sequence). V lost 1 base to trimming and J lost 1 base; unmatched junction nucleotides: 3. CDR3 sequence (DNA): TGTGCCAGTAGTATAGGAGACAGGGTTAACTATGGCTACACCTTC. Protein: CASSIGDRVNYGYTF.

The chain uses TRBV6-5 and TRBJ1-5; TRBD1 might be the D (5 bases). This CDR3 has 15 residues. The V gene lost 2 bases and the J gene lost 0 bases, with 8 bases spanning the gap. From germline, CDR1 is MNHEY and CDR2 SVGAGI. DNA for the CDR3: TGTGCCAGCAGTTACACAGGTTATAGCAATCAGCCCCAGCATTTT. Encoded protein: CASSYTGYSNQPQHF.

This sequence joins TRBV19 and TRBJ2-3; 7 bases are shared with TRBD2. The trim removed 6 bases at V and 0 bases at J, leaving 9 bases unmatched. The CDR3 is made up of 16 amino acids. Germline values: CDR1 LNHDA, CDR2 SQIVND (reference sequence). The CDR3 DNA reads as TGTGCCAGTAGCACGGGGGGTCTAGGAAGCACAGATACGCAGTATTTT. Translation gives CASSTGGLGSTDTQYF.

This sequence joins TRBV5-5 and TRBJ1-6, with D possibly being TRBD1 (6 bases). In germline, CDR1 is SGHKS, CDR2 YYEKEE (reference sequence). The CDR3 has 19 residues. Trimming took 1 base from V and 7 from J, leaving 24 bases between them. CDR3 DNA: TGTGCCAGCAGCTTGAGTCGCCAGGGAGTCCTCCAGGGGAATTCACCCCTCCACTTT. It specifies CASSLSRQGVLQGNSPLHF.

The V call is TRBV5-4, the J call TRBJ1-1, with TRBD1 matching over 9 bases. V was pared by 4 bases and J by 6 bases, with 22 bases of the junction left unmatched. Germline values: CDR1 SGHNT, CDR2 YYREEE (reference sequence). The CDR3 is 19 amino acids. Here the CDR3 reads CASSPSPWGGQGFSAEAFF. The DNA for the CDR3 is TGTGCCAGCAGCCCTTCCCCCTGGGGGGGACAGGGCTTTTCCGCTGAAGCTTTCTTT.

The chain couples TRBV6-5 to TRBJ1-1; a possible D gene is TRBD1 (6 bases). Trimming left V 4 bases short and J 8 bases short, with 23 bases between. This CDR3 contains 16 residues. From germline, CDR1 is MNHEY and CDR2 SVGAGI. The CDR3 DNA reads as TGTGCCAGCAGTTCTCCAGGGCCCGGGACACCTGGAGAAGCTTTCTTT. Translation: CASSSPGPGTPGEAFF.